The text below deals with one TCR beta chain. Its target antigen remains unknown. Base qualities are missing; no much larger clone stands one base away. The sample is drawn from a study of T cell responses to AZD1222 COVID-19 vaccine (dated by TCRdb to the early 2020s). Turning to the overall study: Because spike-specific TCR depth and breadth did not differ between the two schedules, AZD1222 recipients who got a second dose at roughly 4 weeks were pooled with those who got a second dose at roughly 12 weeks. A total of around 240 trial participants underwent TCR sequencing, of whom 207 had received two doses of AZD1222 and about 25 had received two doses of the MenACWY control vaccine. Enrollment into the trials was organized by age into subgroups of 18-55, 56-69 and 70-plus years, and those subgroups contained roughly 150, 30 and 60 TCR-sequenced participants, respectively. Overall study outcomes, separate from this receptor: Nearly half of unique spike-specific TCRs reportedly recognized epitopes outside regions mutated in the B.1.351 and B.1.1.7 variants. CD4 TCRs associated with the vaccine covered the entire spike protein, and the dominant responses were in regions 160-218 and 743-854. Most participants were white British and females outnumbered males, and the authors suggested that clonal diversity may have been underestimated. In the small 56-69-year group, the increase in depth fell short of significance, most likely because of low power. Conclusions about previously exposed vaccinees were limited because only six or seven AZD1222 recipients were SARS-CoV-2 seropositive at baseline. Because no day 14 peak-response samples were available, repertoires were characterized only after the peak T cell response. After two AZD1222 doses, spike-specific TCR breadth and depth were significantly higher than at day 0 and than in MenACWY recipients.

Trimming takes 6 bases from V and 5 bases from J, and the germline ends sit 20 bases apart. The CDR3 numbers 15 residues from cysteine through phenylalanine. This entry keeps only the CDR3 DNA: 45 bases, framed from base 1. According to the germline V gene, CDR1 reads MNHEY and CDR2 reads SVGAGI. The CDR3 regions of human TCRbeta chains were subjected to immunosequencing. The source study handled its data this way. TCRs in the repertoires were matched against a reference library of SARS-CoV-2-specific TCRs that had been generated with the MIRA antigen-specificity platform. Breadth meant the fraction of unique TCRs that were SARS-CoV-2-associated, whereas depth meant the fraction of total T cells that were SARS-CoV-2-associated. Using the MIRA data, each spike-specific TCR was mapped to the spike region that the TCR reacts to and placed in a CD4 or CD8 class. Log10-transformed breadth and depth values were compared by one-way ANOVA with Sidak's multiple comparisons tests. TCRdb retrieved this table from immuneACCESS and kept in-frame rearrangements only. Not all clones are present; in checked studies, unresolved V genes account for under half, and no reason is known for the remainder. The DNA gave D and trimming, while V, J and clone size come from that table. This sample has tens of thousands of clones in its table, and approximately 89% of those were observed once. Jointly, the top ten make up around 2.2% of the sample.

This specimen's time point label, interpreted: baseline before first vaccination. The vaccinee samples were drawn from two UK trials, COV001 and COV002, one of which was a single-blind randomized controlled phase 2/3 trial testing AZD1222 (ChAdOx1 nCoV-19) in healthy adults. For TCRbeta chain sequencing, PBMC samples were collected from trial participants at day 0 and at day 28 after the second dose. This TCR came from an adult in good health. Source: peripheral blood, taken on day 0 of AZD1222 vaccination. This receptor chain uses TRBV6-5 and TRBJ2-7; the D gene is possibly TRBD1 or TRBD2, with 5 bases matching each. CDR3 reads: CASSGMGRARDEQYF. The nucleotides are TGTGCCAGCAGCGGAATGGGCAGGGCGCGGGACGAGCAGTACTTC.